Below, 22 T cell receptor beta chains from the same sample are listed, as sequenced in a study of T cell repertoires in cytomegalovirus infection. One entry per CDR3 protein results from TCRdb running MiXCR on the reads. The table records approximately 71,000 distinct CDR3 sequences, more than 3% of them present only once. The sequencing input was PBMCs. The receptors originated from a human donor in good health (CMV status not recorded). Some clones in this sample may be carry-over from other donors' samples.

The chain has TRBV4-3 and TRBJ2-7, with 10 positions matching TRBD2. This CDR3 comprises 17 residues. J was trimmed by 3 bases and V by 4 bases; bases with no gene match: 12. The germline gives CDR1 LGHNA, CDR2 YSLEER. The CDR3 nucleotides are TGCGCCAGCAGCCGAAATACGGGGACTAGCGCGGTCTACGAGCAGTACTTC. It translates to CASSRNTGTSAVYEQYF.

This clonotype was detected many times. The genes are TRBV29-1 and TRBJ2-6; possible D gene TRBD1, 5 bases. CDR1 and CDR2 (germline): SQVTM, ANQGSEA. The CDR3 contains 14 residues. Trimming removed 2 bases from V and 0 bases from J, with 5 bases in between. In DNA, the CDR3 is TGCAGCGTTGAAAGGGGCTCTGGGGCCAACGTCCTGACTTTC. Translation gives CSVERGSGANVLTF.

This clonotype appeared many times. The chain recombines TRBV19 with TRBJ2-5, with D unresolved. The germline V gene encodes CDR1 LNHDA and CDR2 SQIVND (reference sequence). V lost 5 bases, J lost 0 bases, and 13 bases lay in between. This CDR3 has 15 residues. Here the CDR3 DNA reads TGTGCCAGTAGTCCCCGCAGGCTGTACCAAGAGACCCAGTACTTC. It codes for CASSPRRLYQETQYF.

This clonotype was detected ten times or more. The gene calls are TRBV7-6 and TRBJ1-3, with D unresolved. This CDR3 has 14 amino acids. The V gene's germline CDR1 is SGHVS and CDR2 FNYEAQ. With 3 bases removed from V and 0 bases from J, the gap between germline ends came to 6 bases. The CDR3 here is CASSFLGSGNTIYF. For the CDR3, the DNA is TGTGCCAGCAGCTTCCTAGGCTCTGGAAACACCATATATTTT.

The sample holds many counts of this clonotype. The gene calls are TRBV10-3 and TRBJ2-2, with unresolved D. Trimming removed 7 bases from V and 6 bases from J, with 9 bases in between. In germline, CDR1 is ENHRY, CDR2 SYGVKD. The CDR3 has 12 residues. In DNA form, the CDR3 reads TGTGCCATCACACCCCACCCCGGGGAGCTGTTTTTT. Encoded protein: CAITPHPGELFF.

This clonotype showed up many times. This chain connects TRBV6-2 or TRBV6-3 to TRBJ1-4; no clear D gene. The germline V gene has CDR1 MNHEY and CDR2 SVGEGT. This CDR3 has 12 residues. The germline V and J ends were trimmed by 4 bases and 3 bases, with 3 bases remaining between them. The CDR3 is CASSFANEKLFF. The CDR3 DNA sequence: TGTGCCAGCAGTTTCGCTAATGAAAAACTGTTTTTT.

This clonotype was seen at least ten times. The chain recombines TRBV6-2 or TRBV6-3 with TRBJ1-5; no clear D. Trimming left V 2 bases short and J 0 bases short, with 11 bases between. The CDR3 is made up of 16 amino acids. Germline V gene sequence: CDR1 MNHEY, CDR2 SVGEGT. The CDR3 sequence: CASSYGRLDSNQPQHF. Here the CDR3 DNA reads TGTGCCAGCAGTTACGGGCGGCTGGATAGCAATCAGCCCCAGCATTTT.

This clonotype was detected ten times or more. The chain carries TRBV28 and TRBJ2-5; either TRBD1 or TRBD2 may fit D (5 bases each). Germline-derived CDR1 and CDR2 are MDHEN and SYDVKM. Between the trimmed V and J ends, which lost 5 bases and 3 bases, there was a span of 16 bases. This CDR3 contains 15 residues. The CDR3 bases are TGTGCCAGCAGTGACGGGACGGGAAGTAAAGAGACCCAGTACTTC. Translating it yields CASSDGTGSKETQYF.

There are many counts of this clonotype. The CDR3 reads CASSPYSPSYEQYF. CDR3 nucleotide sequence: TGTGCCAGCAGCCCCTACAGTCCCAGCTACGAGCAGTACTTC. The chain couples TRBV7-2 to TRBJ2-7; D not resolved. Germline V gene lookup returns CDR1 SGHTA and CDR2 FQGNSA. Trimming removed 5 bases from V and 3 bases from J, with 14 bases in between. The CDR3 has 14 amino acids.

By proportion, this clonotype is medium-sized (0.01 to 0.1%). The gene calls are TRBV7-2 and TRBJ2-2, with TRBD2 identical over 10 bases. Germline V CDR1 and CDR2: SGHTA, FQGNSA. J lost 0 bases, V lost 8 bases, and 3 bases had no gene match. This CDR3 spans 15 amino acids. CDR3 in amino acids: CASGSGRANTGELFF. CDR3 coding DNA: TGTGCCAGCGGGAGCGGGAGGGCGAACACCGGGGAGCTGTTTTTT.

This clonotype was counted ten times or more. V is TRBV6-5 and J is TRBJ2-5; 11 nucleotides match TRBD2. The length of the CDR3 is 15 residues. The V segment lost 6 bases and the J segment 3 bases; nucleotides outside the gene matches: 6. CDR1 and CDR2 from the germline V gene are MNHEY and SVGAGI. The CDR3 sequence is CASSLAGGIEETQYF. The CDR3 DNA reads TGTGCCAGCAGCTTAGCGGGGGGGATCGAAGAGACCCAGTACTTC.

The table lists this clonotype with many counts. The gene calls are TRBV7-3 and TRBJ2-3; TRBD2 matches 9 bases. The CDR3 consists of 15 residues. V was pared by 2 bases and J by 7 bases, with 7 bases of the junction left unmatched. CDR1 and CDR2 from the germline V gene are SGHTA and FQGTGA. The CDR3 nucleotides read TGTGCCAGCAGCTTATTGGCGGGGGGGCCAAATACGCAGTATTTT. This sequence encodes CASSLLAGGPNTQYF.

In this sample, this clonotype turned up many times. In DNA form, the CDR3 reads TGTGCCAGCAGTTCGGCAGGGGCGGACGCTGAAGCTTTCTTT. It encodes CASSSAGADAEAFF. The chain is built from TRBV6-2 or TRBV6-3 and TRBJ1-1; D may be TRBD1 (6 bases). The CDR3 sequence is 14 residues long. The germline CDR1 and CDR2 sequences are MNHEY and SVGEGT. Trimming took 4 bases from V and 6 from J, leaving 15 bases between them.

The sample holds many counts of this clonotype. This sequence joins TRBV10-3 and TRBJ2-1; possible D gene TRBD2, 6 bases. The CDR3 has 14 amino acids. V was shortened by 7 bases and J by 4 bases, with 14 bases between the two germline ends. Germline V gives CDR1 ENHRY, CDR2 SYGVKD. The CDR3 is CAIMRDSGYNEQFF. DNA for the CDR3: TGTGCCATCATGCGGGACTCGGGATACAATGAGCAGTTCTTC.

This clonotype was seen ten or more times. The rearrangement joins TRBV7-2 to TRBJ2-1; no clear D gene. V was shortened by 2 bases and J by 8 bases, with 13 bases between the two germline ends. CDR3 length equals 14 residues. Germline V gene lookup returns CDR1 SGHTA and CDR2 FQGNSA. The CDR3 loop reads CASSLLWVNHEQFF. CDR3 nucleotides: TGTGCCAGCAGCTTATTGTGGGTCAACCATGAGCAGTTCTTC. The whole variable domain, filled in from reference TRBV7-2 and TRBJ2-1, reads GAGVSQSPSNKVTEKGKDVELRCDPISGHTALYWYRQSLGQGLEFLIYFQGNSAPDKSGLPSDRFSAERTGGSVSTLTIQRTQQEDSAVYLCASSLLWVNHEQFFGPGTRLTVL.

This clonotype has a count of ten or more. CDR3: CASSFSAWSGKQETQYF. DNA of the CDR3: TGTGCCAGCAGTTTTTCGGCCTGGAGCGGGAAACAAGAGACCCAGTACTTC. V usage is TRBV12-3 or TRBV12-4 and J usage is TRBJ2-5; 7 bases match TRBD2. V shed 3 bases, J shed 2 bases, and the junction held 12 bases outside the gene matches. CDR3 length: 17 amino acids.

This clonotype was counted ten times or more. As DNA, the CDR3 is TGTGCCAGCAGCGAAACGTACCAAGAGACCCAGTACTTC. It translates to CASSETYQETQYF. The chain uses TRBV7-2 and TRBJ2-5, with D hard to call. The V end lost 5 bases, the J end lost 0 bases, and 7 bases lay between the germline ends. The CDR3 has 13 amino acids. CDR1 SGHTA and CDR2 FQGNSA come from the germline V gene.

The J gene is TRBJ2-5, the V gene TRBV7-8; D is ambiguous. V dropped 5 bases and J dropped 7 bases, with 14 bases sitting between them. The germline gives CDR1 SGHVS, CDR2 FQNEAQ. The CDR3 loop spans 13 amino acids. Here the CDR3 reads CASSIQDLRTQYF. The CDR3 DNA follows: TGTGCCAGCAGCATTCAGGATCTGAGGACCCAGTACTTC.

The table lists this clonotype with many counts. The V and J genes are TRBV7-2 and TRBJ2-6; TRBD1 matches at 10 bases. The CDR3 is 18 residues long. V gave up 2 bases and J gave up 0 bases; unmatched junction bases: 4. Looked up from germline, CDR1 is SGHTA and CDR2 is FQGNSA. The DNA of the CDR3 is TGTGCCAGCAGCTTATCCGGGACAGGGGTCTCTGGGGCCAACGTCCTGACTTTC. Translating it yields CASSLSGTGVSGANVLTF.

This clonotype was counted at least ten times. V and J are TRBV12-3 or TRBV12-4 and TRBJ1-3, with 9 positions matching TRBD1. V gave up 4 bases and J gave up 8 bases; unmatched junction bases: 3. The CDR3 extends over 13 amino acids. CDR3 bases: TGTGCCAGCAGTTGGGGACAGGGTGACACCATATATTTT. This codes for CASSWGQGDTIYF.

This clonotype was detected once. One base away lies a much larger clone, so this may be a sequencing read error. J is TRBJ2-4 and V is TRBV7-2, with D possibly being TRBD1 (6 bases). This CDR3 is built from 15 residues. Germline values: CDR1 SGHTA, CDR2 FQGNSA. V gave up 1 base and J gave up 11 bases, with 18 bases separating them. CDR3 in DNA: TGTACCAGCAGCTTAGATGGGTCGACAGGCCTAGTTCAGTACTTC. Encoded protein: CTSSLDGSTGLVQYF.

This clonotype was counted at least ten times. The V call is TRBV18, the J call TRBJ1-5; D remains unclear. The V and J ends lost 4 bases and 3 bases respectively, with 13 bases between them. Germline assignment: CDR1 KGHSH and CDR2 LQKENI. The CDR3 runs 15 residues. The CDR3 spells CASSRFRGSNQPQHF. The DNA for the CDR3 is TGTGCCAGCTCACGATTCCGGGGTTCCAATCAGCCCCAGCATTTT.